The rows below give T cell receptor beta chains drawn from one sample of a study of cytomegalovirus exposure and HLA in healthy donors. Sequencing was performed with immunoSEQ multiplex PCR; in TCRdb, only in-frame clones are kept and a portion is missing. Among some 160,000 clones listed, approximately 80% were seen once. What was sequenced was PBMCs. The receptors here all came from a middle-aged woman in good health and CMV-seropositive. CDR3s include the opening cysteine and the closing phenylalanine or tryptophan. The order of the fields is V gene, D gene, clone size, J gene, CDR3 protein, CDR3 DNA. The D gene is left open where the match is weak. Clone size is shown for a subset of rows, as once, few, many or a class of expanded clone.

v_gene: TRBV6-1
d_gene: TRBD1
abundance: once
j_gene: TRBJ1-2
CDR3aa: CASSETGGYGYTF
CDR3nt: TGTGCCAGCAGTGAAACAGGGGGCTATGGCTACACCTTC

v_gene: TRBV2
d_gene: NA
abundance: few
j_gene: TRBJ2-2
CDR3aa: CASRPGTSNTGELFF
CDR3nt: TGTGCCAGCAGACCCGGGACATCGAACACCGGGGAGCTGTTTTTT

v_gene: TRBV25-1
d_gene: TRBD1
abundance: NA
j_gene: TRBJ2-7
CDR3aa: CASSFAGTAYEQYF
CDR3nt: TGTGCCAGCAGCTTCGCCGGGACAGCCTACGAGCAGTACTTC

v_gene: TRBV19
d_gene: NA
abundance: NA
j_gene: TRBJ2-1
CDR3aa: CASNPGGPEQFF
CDR3nt: TGTGCCAGTAACCCGGGGGGCCCCGAGCAGTTCTTC

v_gene: TRBV19
d_gene: TRBD1
abundance: NA
j_gene: TRBJ1-1
CDR3aa: CASHGRGGMGTEAFF
CDR3nt: TGTGCCAGTCACGGACGAGGGGGCATGGGCACTGAAGCTTTCTTT

v_gene: TRBV6-5
d_gene: NA
abundance: NA
j_gene: TRBJ1-5
CDR3aa: CASSRDRIQPQHF
CDR3nt: TGTGCCAGCAGTCGAGACAGGATTCAGCCCCAGCATTTT

v_gene: TRBV7-9
d_gene: TRBD1
abundance: NA
j_gene: TRBJ1-2
CDR3aa: CASSRRDRAAYGYTF
CDR3nt: TGTGCCAGCAGCCGCCGGGACAGAGCCGCCTATGGCTACACCTTC

v_gene: TRBV15
d_gene: TRBD2
abundance: NA
j_gene: TRBJ2-5
CDR3aa: CATSRAPSGGQETQYF
CDR3nt: TGTGCCACCAGCAGAGCTCCTAGCGGGGGCCAAGAGACCCAGTACTTC

v_gene: TRBV7-9
d_gene: TRBD2
abundance: NA
j_gene: TRBJ2-1
CDR3aa: CASSFLAGAYNEQFF
CDR3nt: TGTGCCAGCAGCTTTTTAGCGGGGGCCTACAATGAGCAGTTCTTC

v_gene: TRBV30
d_gene: NA
abundance: NA
j_gene: TRBJ1-2
CDR3aa: CAWGVSPNGYTF
CDR3nt: TGTGCCTGGGGAGTGAGCCCTAATGGCTACACCTTC

v_gene: TRBV6-5
d_gene: NA
abundance: NA
j_gene: TRBJ2-1
CDR3aa: CASSYNGRNEQFF
CDR3nt: TGTGCCAGCAGTTACAATGGGCGCAATGAGCAGTTCTTC

v_gene: TRBV7-3
d_gene: NA
abundance: NA
j_gene: TRBJ2-7
CDR3aa: CASRSDLGGEQYF
CDR3nt: TGTGCCAGCAGGTCAGACCTAGGGGGAGAGCAGTACTTC

v_gene: TRBV12-5
d_gene: TRBD2
abundance: once
j_gene: TRBJ2-1
CDR3aa: CASGTPGLGNEQFF
CDR3nt: TGTGCTAGTGGTACTCCGGGACTAGGGAATGAGCAGTTCTTC

v_gene: TRBV4-2
d_gene: TRBD1
abundance: NA
j_gene: TRBJ2-5
CDR3aa: CASSPGQGSETQYF
CDR3nt: TGTGCCAGCAGCCCAGGACAGGGGTCAGAGACCCAGTACTTC

v_gene: TRBV19
d_gene: TRBD2
abundance: NA
j_gene: TRBJ2-3
CDR3aa: CASSMTSGGVTDTQYF
CDR3nt: TGTGCCAGTAGTATGACTAGCGGGGGAGTCACAGATACGCAGTATTTT

v_gene: TRBV6-5
d_gene: TRBD1
abundance: NA
j_gene: TRBJ1-6
CDR3aa: CASSSYRGQGLGF
CDR3nt: TGTGCCAGCAGTTCGTATCGCGGACAGGGTTTGGGCTTT

v_gene: TRBV6-5
d_gene: NA
abundance: NA
j_gene: TRBJ2-3
CDR3aa: CASSYSNRGSDTQYF
CDR3nt: TGTGCCAGCAGTTACTCGAACCGGGGTTCGGATACGCAGTATTTT

v_gene: TRBV18
d_gene: NA
abundance: NA
j_gene: TRBJ2-3
CDR3aa: CASSPNGGYNTDTQYF
CDR3nt: TGTGCCAGCTCACCAAATGGCGGCTACAACACAGATACGCAGTATTTT

v_gene: TRBV28
d_gene: NA
abundance: NA
j_gene: TRBJ2-1
CDR3aa: CASSPEASSYNEQFF
CDR3nt: TGTGCCAGCAGTCCGGAAGCGAGCTCCTACAATGAGCAGTTCTTC

v_gene: TRBV4-2
d_gene: NA
abundance: NA
j_gene: TRBJ2-3
CDR3aa: CASSQAEPSNPTDTQYF
CDR3nt: TGTGCCAGCAGCCAAGCTGAACCTAGCAACCCCACAGATACGCAGTATTTT

v_gene: TRBV18
d_gene: NA
abundance: NA
j_gene: TRBJ2-1
CDR3aa: CASSPKGPGYNEQFF
CDR3nt: TGTGCCAGCTCACCAAAGGGGCCTGGATACAATGAGCAGTTCTTC

v_gene: TRBV19
d_gene: TRBD2
abundance: NA
j_gene: TRBJ2-2
CDR3aa: CASSKVAGAPGELFF
CDR3nt: TGTGCCAGTAGTAAGGTAGCGGGAGCCCCCGGGGAGCTGTTTTTT

v_gene: TRBV19
d_gene: TRBD2
abundance: NA
j_gene: TRBJ2-7
CDR3aa: CASRRGSGETYEQYF
CDR3nt: TGTGCCAGTAGAAGGGGTAGCGGGGAAACCTACGAGCAGTACTTC

v_gene: TRBV5-8
d_gene: NA
abundance: NA
j_gene: TRBJ1-5
CDR3aa: CASTLGGGQPQHF
CDR3nt: TGTGCCAGCACCCTGGGGGGGGGTCAGCCCCAGCATTTT

v_gene: TRBV5-5
d_gene: NA
abundance: once
j_gene: TRBJ1-3
CDR3aa: CASSSTVNTIYF
CDR3nt: TGTGCCAGCAGCTCGACAGTAAACACCATATATTTT

v_gene: TRBV11-3
d_gene: TRBD2
abundance: NA
j_gene: TRBJ2-1
CDR3aa: CASSLETGGAEQFF
CDR3nt: TGTGCCAGCAGCTTAGAGACGGGAGGGGCTGAGCAGTTCTTC

v_gene: TRBV12-5
d_gene: TRBD1
abundance: NA
j_gene: TRBJ1-1
CDR3aa: CASGLVLGQGITEAFF
CDR3nt: TGTGCTAGTGGTTTGGTACTGGGACAGGGTATCACTGAAGCTTTCTTT

v_gene: TRBV6-5
d_gene: TRBD1
abundance: NA
j_gene: TRBJ1-4
CDR3aa: CASSSIRTGRSEKLFF
CDR3nt: TGTGCCAGCAGTTCCATCCGGACAGGGCGGAGTGAAAAACTGTTTTTT

v_gene: TRBV7-8
d_gene: TRBD1
abundance: NA
j_gene: TRBJ1-4
CDR3aa: CASSLVQGAYEKLFF
CDR3nt: TGTGCCAGCAGCCTCGTACAGGGGGCATATGAAAAACTGTTTTTT

v_gene: TRBV21-1
d_gene: NA
abundance: NA
j_gene: TRBJ2-7
CDR3aa: CASSTKRAPYEQYF
CDR3nt: TGTGCCAGCAGCACTAAGCGGGCTCCCTACGAGCAGTACTTC

v_gene: TRBV28
d_gene: NA
abundance: NA
j_gene: TRBJ1-5
CDR3aa: CASSSGTLSQHF
CDR3nt: TGTGCCAGCAGTTCCGGGACACTGTCCCAGCATTTT

v_gene: TRBV7-9
d_gene: TRBD2
abundance: NA
j_gene: TRBJ2-1
CDR3aa: CASRGGSGLEYNEQFF
CDR3nt: TGTGCCAGCAGGGGGGGGTCGGGACTTGAATACAATGAGCAGTTCTTC

v_gene: TRBV28
d_gene: NA
abundance: NA
j_gene: TRBJ2-1
CDR3aa: CASSLYGLYNEQFF
CDR3nt: TGTGCCAGCAGTTTATACGGACTTTACAATGAGCAGTTCTTC

v_gene: TRBV2
d_gene: TRBD2
abundance: NA
j_gene: TRBJ2-1
CDR3aa: CASTGRGNNEQFF
CDR3nt: TGTGCCAGCACCGGGAGGGGGAACAATGAGCAGTTCTTC

v_gene: TRBV28
d_gene: TRBD1
abundance: NA
j_gene: TRBJ2-3
CDR3aa: CASSTLGQGSDTQYF
CDR3nt: TGTGCCAGCAGTACGCTAGGACAGGGGTCAGATACGCAGTATTTT

v_gene: TRBV5-6
d_gene: NA
abundance: NA
j_gene: TRBJ1-1
CDR3aa: CASRRTGGITEAFF
CDR3nt: TGTGCCAGCAGGCGTACCGGGGGTATCACTGAAGCTTTCTTT

v_gene: TRBV10-1
d_gene: NA
abundance: NA
j_gene: TRBJ2-5
CDR3aa: CASSENGVGETQYF
CDR3nt: TGCGCCAGCAGTGAGAACGGGGTCGGTGAGACCCAGTACTTC

v_gene: TRBV19
d_gene: NA
abundance: NA
j_gene: TRBJ1-1
CDR3aa: CASTDIPNSGTEAFF
CDR3nt: TGTGCCAGTACCGATATCCCTAATTCTGGCACTGAAGCTTTCTTT

v_gene: TRBV27
d_gene: NA
abundance: NA
j_gene: TRBJ2-7
CDR3aa: CASSSRRGVQNPYEQYF
CDR3nt: TGTGCCAGCAGTTCCCGCAGGGGCGTACAGAACCCCTACGAGCAGTACTTC

v_gene: TRBV5-1
d_gene: TRBD2
abundance: NA
j_gene: TRBJ2-7
CDR3aa: CASSLAGPKYEQYF
CDR3nt: TGCGCCAGCAGCTTAGCGGGACCTAAATACGAGCAGTACTTC